The 19 T cell receptor beta chains listed next were all sequenced from one sample in a study of human T cells and chemical hapten exposure. TCRdb reprocessed the RACE reads via MiXCR and lists one record per CDR3 protein. Of about 290,000 distinct CDR3 sequences in the sample, approximately 7.5% were seen once. Stated time point: pre-sensitization, week 0. As for treatment: therapeutic diphenylcyclopropenone sensitization with weekly scalp DPC. The sequencing used whole blood, collected in connection with sensitization to the hapten diphenylcyclopropenone (DPC). These receptors came from a man younger than 30 with alopecia areata. Some clones in this sample may be carry-over from other donors' samples.

The chain joins TRBV20-1 to TRBJ2-5; TRBD2 aligns across 9 bases. The CDR3 is 15 amino acids. Germline values: CDR1 DFQATT, CDR2 SNEGSKA (reference sequence). The J segment lost 1 base and the V segment lost 0 bases, leaving 3 bases of the junction unmatched. DNA for the CDR3: TGCAGTGCTAGAGATGGAGCGGGGGGCCAAGAGACCCAGTACTTC. Translation: CSARDGAGGQETQYF.

This clonotype was picked up a small number of times. The chain has TRBV12-3 or TRBV12-4 and TRBJ1-4, with a possible D match to TRBD1 (5 bases). Trimming pared 5 bases from V and 7 bases from J, leaving 17 bases between. This CDR3 has 15 residues. CDR3 sequence: CASSPQGGGIEKLFF. CDR3 in DNA: TGTGCCAGCAGTCCGCAGGGTGGAGGAATTGAAAAACTGTTTTTT.

The chain employs TRBV29-1 and TRBJ1-2; 9 bases line up with TRBD1. Germline-derived CDR1 and CDR2 are SQVTM and ANQGSEA. The CDR3 is made up of 14 amino acids. Trimming removed 4 bases from V and 6 bases from J; junction bases left unmatched: 9. DNA of the CDR3: TGCAGCGTTGGGAGCTCTACAGGGGGCGATGGCTACACCTTC. Encoded protein: CSVGSSTGGDGYTF.

The V gene is TRBV7-3, the J gene TRBJ1-2; 9 bases align to TRBD1. The J segment lost 6 bases and the V segment lost 5 bases, leaving 10 bases of the junction unmatched. The CDR3 has 15 amino acids. Germline CDR1 reads SGHTA; CDR2 reads FQGTGA. Here the CDR3 reads CASSPQTGGGNGYTF. CDR3 in DNA: TGTGCCAGCAGCCCGCAGACAGGGGGAGGCAATGGCTACACCTTC.

The V call is TRBV20-1, the J call TRBJ2-3; maybe TRBD2 (5 bases). The CDR3 totals 12 residues. Looked up from germline, CDR1 is DFQATT and CDR2 is SNEGSKA (reference sequence). Trimming stripped 7 bases from V and 4 bases from J, with 12 bases between. The CDR3 DNA is TGCAGTGTGGGGAGTACCGCAGATACGCAGTATTTT. Translated: CSVGSTADTQYF.

This chain uses TRBV10-3 with TRBJ2-7; D is possibly TRBD1 or TRBD2 (5 bases each). V was cut by 4 bases and J by 7 bases, with 14 bases left in between. Germline CDR1 ENHRY, CDR2 SYGVKD. The CDR3 covers 13 residues. CDR3 residues: CAISGTGTREQYV. CDR3 sequence (DNA): TGTGCCATCAGTGGAACCGGGACCCGGGAGCAGTACGTC.

The chain joins TRBV4-3 to TRBJ2-5; TRBD2 agrees at 8 bases. The germline V gene encodes CDR1 LGHNA and CDR2 YSLEER. V shed 0 bases and J 5 bases; nucleotides not matched to a gene: 2. CDR3 length equals 14 residues. As DNA, the CDR3 is TGCGCCAGCAGCCAAGATAGCGGGGAGGAGACCCAGTACTTC. Translated: CASSQDSGEETQYF.

This clonotype occurred many times. The rearrangement links TRBV29-1 to TRBJ1-1; perhaps TRBD1 as D (5 bases). Germline-derived CDR1 and CDR2 are SQVTM and ANQGSEA. V was trimmed by 5 bases and J by 10 bases, leaving 17 bases between them. The CDR3 loop spans 12 amino acids. The CDR3 sequence is CSVLGTLEVAFF. CDR3 coding DNA: TGCAGCGTTCTCGGGACCCTCGAGGTAGCTTTCTTT.

The sample holds many counts of this clonotype. The V gene is TRBV5-1, the J gene TRBJ2-5; the D is unclear. V dropped 1 base and J dropped 0 bases, with 4 bases sitting between them. The CDR3 is made up of 13 amino acids. Per the germline V gene, CDR1 is SGHRS and CDR2 is YFSETQ. CDR3 nucleotides: TGCGCCAGCAGCTTGAGGTACCAAGAGACCCAGTACTTC. This gives the protein CASSLRYQETQYF. The full variable domain, with the rest looked up from reference TRBV5-1 and TRBJ2-5, is KAGVTQTPRYLIKTRGQQVTLSCSPISGHRSVSWYQQTPGQGLQFLFEYFSETQRNKGNFPGRFSGRQFSNSRSEMNVSTLELGDSALYLCASSLRYQETQYFGPGTRLLVL.

This clonotype has more than one count but fewer than ten. The V call is TRBV13, the J call TRBJ1-3; maybe TRBD1 (6 bases). The CDR3 runs 14 residues. V lost 3 bases, J lost 5 bases, and 11 bases lay in between. Germline loops: CDR1 PRHDT, CDR2 FYEKMQ (reference sequence). The CDR3 loop reads CASSFSDRRNTIYF. The DNA for the CDR3 is TGTGCCAGCAGCTTCTCGGACAGAAGAAACACCATATATTTT. Complete variable domain (other parts from reference TRBV13 and TRBJ1-3): AAGVIQSPRHLIKEKRETATLKCYPIPRHDTVYWYQQGPGQDPQFLISFYEKMQSDKGSIPDRFSAQQFSDYHSELNMSSLELGDSALYFCASSFSDRRNTIYFGEGSWLTVV.

This clonotype was recorded a few times. This chain joins TRBV28 and TRBJ2-3, with 8 nucleotides matching TRBD2. The germline V gene encodes CDR1 MDHEN and CDR2 SYDVKM. This CDR3 region has 14 residues. After removal of 6 bases from V and 1 base from J, the junction contained 3 bases not matched to a gene. CDR3 sequence (DNA): TGTGCCAGCAGCCGCGGGGGGCGCACAGATACGCAGTATTTT. This encodes CASSRGGRTDTQYF.

This clonotype was picked up a small number of times. The chain employs TRBV6-6 and TRBJ2-4; possibly TRBD1 for D (6 bases). Germline V lookup: CDR1 MNHNY, CDR2 SVGAGI (reference sequence). CDR3 length equals 14 residues. Trimming shortened V by 5 bases and J by 1 base, and 9 bases separated the two germline ends. CDR3 DNA sequence: TGTGCCAGCAGTGGCGACAGGGCCAAAAACATTCAGTACTTC. Protein: CASSGDRAKNIQYF.

This clonotype was seen ten or more times. The chain couples TRBV28 to TRBJ2-3; perhaps D is TRBD1 or TRBD2 (5 bases each). Germline V gene data show CDR1 as MDHEN and CDR2 as SYDVKM. Deletions cut 6 bases from V and 7 bases from J, with 8 bases between. The CDR3 contains 11 residues. In DNA form, the CDR3 reads TGTGCCAGCAGCTTGGGACATACGCAGTATTTT. Its translation: CASSLGHTQYF. Based on the CDR3 plus reference TRBV28 and TRBJ2-3, the full variable domain is DVKVTQSSRYLVKRTGEKVFLECVQDMDHENMFWYRQDPGLGLRLIYFSYDVKMKEKGDIPEGYSVSREKKERFSLILESASTNQTSMYLCASSLGHTQYFGPGTRLTVL.

The chain has TRBV7-2 and TRBJ1-2; 10 bases map to TRBD1. This CDR3 has 16 residues. The junction had 6 bases not matched to a gene; V was cut back by 4 bases and J by 1 base. Germline lookup yields CDR1 SGHTA and CDR2 FQGNSA. The DNA of the CDR3 is TGTGCCAGCAGCTCCTCGACAGGGGGCGGTAACTATGGCTACACCTTC. This gives the protein CASSSSTGGGNYGYTF.

This clonotype was counted a few times. The chain combines TRBV10-3 with TRBJ2-5; tentative D call: TRBD2 (6 bases). V lost 4 bases and J 5 bases, leaving 11 bases between the germline ends. This CDR3 has 13 amino acids. Germline V gene data show CDR1 as ENHRY and CDR2 as SYGVKD. CDR3 sequence reads: CAISVSGGETQYF. CDR3 DNA sequence: TGTGCCATCAGTGTTAGCGGAGGGGAGACCCAGTACTTC.

The chain combines TRBV12-3 or TRBV12-4 with TRBJ2-7; no reliable D call. V gave up 1 base and J gave up 4 bases, with 17 bases separating them. The CDR3 sequence is 16 residues long. In DNA form, the CDR3 reads TGTGCCAGCAGTTTAGTTCCACGAGAGAGTCGGTACGAGCAGTACTTC. Its translation: CASSLVPRESRYEQYF.

This clonotype was counted only a few times. The CDR3 here is CASRGGRVAGELFF. DNA for the CDR3: TGTGCCAGCAGAGGGGGTCGGGTTGCCGGGGAGCTGTTTTTT. The rearrangement links TRBV7-2 to TRBJ2-2, with a weak D call TRBD1 (6 bases). The CDR3 length is 14 residues. Germline loops: CDR1 SGHTA, CDR2 FQGNSA. Trimming stripped 6 bases from V and 6 bases from J, with 14 bases between. The full variable domain, in which reference TRBV7-2 and TRBJ2-2 provide the parts outside the CDR3, is GAGVSQSPSNKVTEKGKDVELRCDPISGHTALYWYRQSLGQGLEFLIYFQGNSAPDKSGLPSDRFSAERTGGSVSTLTIQRTQQEDSAVYLCASRGGRVAGELFFGEGSRLTVL.

About this clonotype: Germline is not matched at one junction end, which may reflect a read error. CDR3 residues: CASSLSGGDPWGSSEQYF. The DNA for the CDR3 is TGTGCCAGCAGTTTATCGGGCGGGGACCCCTGGGGTTCCTCCGAGCAGTACTTC. The genes are TRBV12-3 or TRBV12-4 and TRBJ2-7, with TRBD2 as a possible D gene (6 bases). The CDR3 totals 18 residues.

This clonotype was found a few times. The chain is built from TRBV5-1 and TRBJ2-6; D uncertain. The CDR3 has 14 residues. Germline CDR1 is SGHRS and CDR2 is YFSETQ. Trimming cost V 9 bases and J 2 bases, with 12 bases left between them. The CDR3 DNA reads TGCGCCAATCCCACTCGGGCTGGGGCCAACGTCCTGACTTTC. This sequence encodes CANPTRAGANVLTF.